A single sample is the source of the 23 T cell receptor beta chains below, sequenced in a study of low-dose radiotherapy and immunotherapy resistance in tumors. Covering alpha and beta chains, TRAV- and TRBV-specific primers were used for the first-strand cDNA. With a constant-region primer and a V-primer adapter, TCRs were subjected to roughly 20 PCR cycles of amplification. Each CDR3 protein gets one entry after TCRdb re-called the reads with MiXCR. The sample shows some 100,000 distinct CDR3 sequences, 20% to 25% of them seen only once. The time point denotes: after trial treatment. Stated treatment: LDRT plus nivolumab, ipilimumab, low-dose cyclophosphamide and aspirin (RACIN trial). The sequences come from PBMCs, collected after low-dose radiotherapy plus immunotherapy. The receptors were sampled from a female donor with ovarian cancer.

In this sample, this clonotype turned up many times. The chain uses TRBV29-1 and TRBJ1-2; 8 nucleotides line up with TRBD1. The germline gives CDR1 SQVTM, CDR2 ANQGSEA. With 3 bases clipped from V and 7 bases from J, the junction kept 4 bases outside the gene matches. The CDR3 is 12 amino acids. As DNA, the CDR3 is TGCAGCGTTGATCGGACAGGGACTGGCTACACCTTC. Translation: CSVDRTGTGYTF.

Many counts were recorded for this clonotype. This rearrangement joins TRBV6-1 to TRBJ2-3; weak D call: TRBD2 (5 bases). Trimming took 1 base from V and 3 from J, leaving 14 bases between them. In germline, CDR1 is MNHNS, CDR2 SASEGT. The CDR3 has 16 residues. In DNA form, the CDR3 reads TGTGCCAGCAGTGAAGACCGGGGAGTACGGACAGATACGCAGTATTTT. Its translation is CASSEDRGVRTDTQYF.

This clonotype was found many times. This chain joins TRBV20-1 and TRBJ1-5; D possibly corresponds to TRBD1 (5 bases). In germline, CDR1 is DFQATT, CDR2 SNEGSKA (reference sequence). The CDR3 consists of 14 residues. V was pared by 3 bases and J by 6 bases, with 15 bases between. The CDR3 DNA reads as TGCAGTGCTAGTGGTCCGGGGCTGGTTCAGCCCCAGCATTTT. Translation gives CSASGPGLVQPQHF.

V is TRBV9 and J is TRBJ2-3; D possibly corresponds to TRBD1 (6 bases). The germline V gene has CDR1 SGDLS and CDR2 YYNGEE. The CDR3 is made up of 14 amino acids. Deletions cut 2 bases from V and 5 bases from J, with 12 bases between. CDR3 DNA sequence: TGTGCCAGCAGCGTCCAGGGGTTTGAAGATACGCAGTATTTT. Translation gives CASSVQGFEDTQYF.

With respect to this clonotype: A much larger clone is a single base away; this may be a read error. The chain has TRBV4-3 and TRBJ2-7; no reliable D call. V lost 1 base, J lost 7 bases, and 20 bases lay in between. This CDR3 comprises 16 residues. Germline CDR1 and CDR2: LGHNA and YSLEER. The CDR3 coding sequence is TGCGCCAGCAGCCAAGTGGGTCACCTCTATTACAATGAGCAGTACTTC. It yields the protein CASSQVGHLYYNEQYF.

This chain links TRBV7-2 with TRBJ2-1, with D possibly TRBD1 on 5 matching bases. Trimming left V 8 bases short and J 6 bases short, with 29 bases between. The germline gives CDR1 SGHTA, CDR2 FQGNSA. The CDR3 is 18 residues long. DNA for the CDR3: TGTGCCAGCCGAGACGATAGGCAGGGCCTACTCCTTACCAATGAGCAGTTCTTC. It yields the protein CASRDDRQGLLLTNEQFF.

This clonotype was recorded at least ten times. The genes are TRBV4-1 and TRBJ1-5, with TRBD1 matching 7 bases. The CDR3 contains 18 residues. The germline gives CDR1 MGHRA, CDR2 YSYEKL. The trim removed 3 bases at V and 0 bases at J, leaving 11 bases unmatched. The CDR3 is CASSQTLYRGNSNQPQHF. The CDR3 coding sequence is TGCGCCAGCAGCCAGACTCTCTACAGGGGAAATAGCAATCAGCCCCAGCATTTT.

This clonotype has ten or more counts. The chain joins TRBV11-3 to TRBJ2-7; D possibly uses TRBD1 or TRBD2 (6 bases each). V was cut by 5 bases and J by 6 bases, with 20 bases left in between. Germline V lookup: CDR1 SGHNT, CDR2 YENEEA. The CDR3 has 15 residues. The CDR3 sequence is CASSLPGGHLREQYF. DNA for the CDR3: TGTGCCAGCAGCCTACCCGGGGGACACCTACGCGAGCAGTACTTC.

This clonotype is medium-sized by share. The CDR3 sequence is CASTEAGTGILAEAFF. CDR3 bases: TGTGCCAGCACCGAGGCGGGGACAGGGATCTTGGCTGAAGCTTTCTTT. The chain joins TRBV28 to TRBJ1-1; 9 bases match TRBD1. V shed 7 bases and J 6 bases; nucleotides not matched to a gene: 15. In germline, CDR1 is MDHEN, CDR2 SYDVKM. CDR3 length: 16 amino acids.

This clonotype was observed at least ten times. The CDR3 spells CASSPGLGLLGDEQFF. Here the CDR3 DNA reads TGTGCCAGCTCACCAGGTCTGGGACTACTTGGCGATGAGCAGTTCTTC. V gene TRBV18 combines with J gene TRBJ2-1; 7 bases fit TRBD2. This CDR3 has 16 residues. Germline V lookup: CDR1 KGHSH, CDR2 LQKENI. J lost 8 bases, V lost 2 bases, and 12 bases had no gene match.

This clonotype has ten or more counts. The chain uses TRBV20-1 and TRBJ1-2; 11 positions match TRBD1. J lost 4 bases, V lost 1 base, and 5 bases had no gene match. The length of the CDR3 is 15 residues. Per the germline V gene, CDR1 is DFQATT and CDR2 is SNEGSKA (reference sequence). Here the CDR3 DNA reads TGCAGTGCTAGAGTACGGACAGGGGGCGGCTATGGCTACACCTTC. The encoded protein is CSARVRTGGGYGYTF.

This clonotype appeared many times. This chain joins TRBV18 and TRBJ2-3; a weak D match, TRBD2 (5 bases). The CDR3 runs to 17 residues. Looked up from germline, CDR1 is KGHSH and CDR2 is LQKENI. V lost 6 bases and J lost 2, with 21 bases in between. CDR3 region: CASSPSLVSGITDTQYF. The CDR3 nucleotides are TGTGCCAGCTCCCCCTCCCTAGTCAGCGGTATCACAGATACGCAGTATTTT.

This clonotype was seen many times. The rearrangement joins TRBV2 to TRBJ1-1, with 8 positions matching TRBD1. Germline V lookup: CDR1 SNHLY, CDR2 FYNNEI. The CDR3 is made up of 11 amino acids. The ends lost 4 bases at V and 12 bases at J; junction bases unmatched: 4. The CDR3 nucleotides are TGTGCCAGCAGTGGTTGGGACAGGTCTTTCTTT. Protein product: CASSGWDRSFF.

This clonotype was observed at least ten times. The genes are TRBV7-2 and TRBJ2-7; 7 nucleotides align to TRBD2. Germline-derived CDR1 and CDR2 are SGHTA and FQGNSA. V shed 8 bases, J shed 3 bases, and the junction held 4 bases outside the gene matches. There are 12 residues in the CDR3. Written as DNA, the CDR3 is TGTGCCAGCGGATGGACTAGCTACGAGCAGTACTTC. Amino acid sequence: CASGWTSYEQYF.

In its sample, this clonotype was seen many times. This chain connects TRBV28 to TRBJ2-6; 12 nucleotides align to TRBD2. The trim removed 6 bases at V and 4 bases at J, leaving 10 bases unmatched. The CDR3 runs to 18 residues. The germline CDR1 and CDR2 sequences are MDHEN and SYDVKM. The CDR3 nucleotides are TGTGCCAGCAGAACTAGCGGGGGGCCCCACTCGGGGGCCAACGTCCTGACTTTC. Translated, it gives CASRTSGGPHSGANVLTF.

This clonotype came up many times. CDR3 sequence reads: CASSSLRNPKGANTGELFF. Here the CDR3 DNA reads TGTGCCAGCAGTTCGCTCCGGAACCCTAAGGGGGCGAACACCGGGGAGCTGTTTTTT. The chain combines TRBV6-6 with TRBJ2-2; D might be TRBD1 (6 bases). V lost 4 bases to trimming and J lost 0 bases, with 21 bases between them. The CDR3 has 19 amino acids. CDR1 is MNHNY and CDR2 is SVGAGI in the germline V gene (reference sequence).

The V gene is TRBV28, the J gene TRBJ2-7, with TRBD2 identical over 12 bases. CDR1 and CDR2 from the germline V gene are MDHEN and SYDVKM. V shed 7 bases and J 4 bases; nucleotides not matched to a gene: 17. CDR3 length: 18 residues. The CDR3 DNA reads TGTGCCAGCATCTCTGCAGATCTGACTAGCGGGAGTCCATACGAGCAGTACTTC. Translated: CASISADLTSGSPYEQYF.

There are many counts of this clonotype. The rearrangement uses TRBV18 and TRBJ1-2; 9 bases match TRBD1. V gave up 5 bases and J gave up 7 bases; unmatched junction bases: 8. CDR1 KGHSH and CDR2 LQKENI come from the germline V gene. CDR3 length equals 14 residues. CDR3 sequence: CASSRDRDSGGYTF. CDR3 nucleotides: TGTGCCAGCTCAAGGGACAGGGACTCTGGTGGCTACACCTTC. The full variable domain, rest sourced from reference TRBV18 and TRBJ1-2, is NAGVMQNPRHLVRRRGQEARLRCSPMKGHSHVYWYRQLPEEGLKFMVYLQKENIIDESGMPKERFSAEFPKEGPSILRIQQVVRGDSAAYFCASSRDRDSGGYTFGSGTRLTVV.

Regarding this clonotype: This probably arose from a read error, given a far larger clone one base away. The gene calls are TRBV7-6 and TRBJ2-7; D is unclear. Germline CDR1 and CDR2: SGHVS and FNYEAQ. V lost 5 bases to trimming and J lost 7 bases, with 9 bases between them. This CDR3 has 11 amino acids. This CDR3 is CASSPANEQYF. As DNA, the CDR3 is TGTGCCAGCAGCCCCGCTAATGAGCAGTACTTC.

This clonotype came up once. This chain joins TRBV5-6 and TRBJ2-1, with 12 bases fitting TRBD2. Trimming removed 4 bases from V and 6 bases from J; junction bases left unmatched: 17. Looked up from germline, CDR1 is SGHDT and CDR2 is YYEEEE. This CDR3 has 19 residues. CDR3 nucleotides: TGTGCCAGCAGCGAAGATGGTGTATCTAGCGGGAGGGCCGGCAATGAGCAGTTCTTC. It is translated as CASSEDGVSSGRAGNEQFF.

This clonotype has a single count. The chain employs TRBV9 and TRBJ2-7, with a possible D match to TRBD2 (6 bases). The V gene lost 0 bases and the J gene lost 5 bases, with 18 bases spanning the gap. This CDR3 comprises 16 residues. Germline lookup yields CDR1 SGDLS and CDR2 YYNGEE. The CDR3 nucleotides read TGTGCCAGCAGCGTAGGGGGGACTTCAGGCTGGGACGAGCAGTACTTC. It yields the protein CASSVGGTSGWDEQYF.

This clonotype showed up just a few times. V usage is TRBV9 and J usage is TRBJ1-6; the match to TRBD1 covers 11 bases. J gave up 9 bases and V 2 bases, and 1 base lay outside the gene matches. Germline V gene lookup returns CDR1 SGDLS and CDR2 YYNGEE. CDR3 length equals 14 residues. CDR3 amino acids: CASSVGTGGSPLHF. The CDR3 DNA is TGTGCCAGCAGCGTGGGGACAGGGGGTTCACCCCTCCACTTT.

Of note for this clonotype: A junction boundary mismatches the germline segment, possibly from a read error. The chain has TRBV7-7 and TRBJ2-5; D might be TRBD2 (5 bases). The CDR3 is 15 residues long. Germline V lookup: CDR1 SSHAT, CDR2 FNYEAQ (reference sequence). The CDR3 DNA reads TGTGCTAGCAGCTTAGCGTGGGCAGGACGGGAGACCCAGTACTTC. This codes for CASSLAWAGRETQYF.